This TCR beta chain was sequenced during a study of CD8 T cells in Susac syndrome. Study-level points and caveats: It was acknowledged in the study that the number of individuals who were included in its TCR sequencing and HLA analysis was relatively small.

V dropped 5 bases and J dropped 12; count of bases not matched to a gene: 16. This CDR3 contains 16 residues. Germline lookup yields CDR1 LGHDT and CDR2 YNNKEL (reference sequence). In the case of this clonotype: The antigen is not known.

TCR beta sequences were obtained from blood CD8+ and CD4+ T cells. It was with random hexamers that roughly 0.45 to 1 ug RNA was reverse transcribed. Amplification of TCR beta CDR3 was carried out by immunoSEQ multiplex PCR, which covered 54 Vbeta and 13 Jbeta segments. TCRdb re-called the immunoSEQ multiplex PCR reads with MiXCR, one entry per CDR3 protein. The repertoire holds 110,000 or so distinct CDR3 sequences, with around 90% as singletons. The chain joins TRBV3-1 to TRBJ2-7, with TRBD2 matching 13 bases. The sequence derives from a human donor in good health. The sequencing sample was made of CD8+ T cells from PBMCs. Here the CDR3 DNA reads TGTGCCAGCAGCGGAACCCGGACTAGCGGGGGCTTAGTATTGTACTTC. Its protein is CASSGTRTSGGLVLYF.